A single T cell receptor beta chain is shown here with its context. This clone was counted once. Its antigen is currently not known. No clone much larger than this one lies a single base away; base qualities are absent. This entry belongs to a study of cytomegalovirus exposure and HLA in healthy donors (dated by TCRdb to 2016 to 2017). Context from the whole study: An earlier analysis of approximately 640 of the donors reported 250 to 350 Gb of sequence data and approximately 110 million unique TCR beta sequences from some 180 million T cells. Among the roughly 410 genotyped donors, 81% belonged to the genetic ancestry cluster associated with self-reported Caucasian donors. All discovery cohort repertoires had been generated on a single sequencing platform. The number of donors typed differed by locus, with 629-630 for A, B, C, DRB1 and DQB1, around 520 for DQA1, 600 to 610 for DPA1, and around 450 for DPB1. Rather than drawing on any new phenotypic data, the later analysis identified candidate immune exposures from TCR beta sequences and the way those sequences occurred across donors. The aim of the study was to test whether cataloging public T cell receptors could identify signatures of past pathogen exposure. Approximately 310 gigabases of sequencing data and roughly 90 million unique TCR sequences were included in an early release covering around 600 HLA-typed donors. Using immunosequencing, the study profiled T cell repertoires from around 670 subjects and related those repertoires to cytomegalovirus serostatus. Along with the approximately 600-subject first cohort, a separate validation cohort of around 120 different subjects was used. In an earlier analysis of over 550 of the donors, high-throughput TCR beta sequencing was used to judge whether each TCR beta V gene segment behaved as functional or pseudogenic. A later genetic analysis used genome-wide SNP genotypes for about 65% of the 666 donors, treating that subset as a discovery cohort. To study patterns of TCR occurrence, a later analysis re-analyzed previously published TCR beta repertoires from around 670 donors and added high-resolution HLA genotyping. Because of strong linkage in the cohort, four or five DR-DQ haplotypes were treated as single units for association and clustering. Alongside the repertoire data, information on donor age, sex, ethnicity and CMV serostatus was compiled. To predict cytomegalovirus infection status, the study brought together high-throughput TCR immunosequencing, statistical association of individual TCRs with disease status, and machine learning. Both class I and class II loci were covered by HLA typing, at four-digit resolution. Among 300 to 500 genotyped donors of the cohort, an average of around 220,000 unique TCR beta nucleotide sequences was sequenced per donor, of which roughly 18% were non-productive. Paper-wide results and their limitations: The study gave a list of some 150 TCR beta chains associated with cytomegalovirus. Linkage disequilibrium might explain the correlated functional status among segregating V segments, but an unknown experimental factor could not be excluded. According to the authors, the approach could potentially be generalized to other disease states and immunological phenotypes. In a later genetic analysis, a missense DCLRE1C variant was associated with V-gene and J-gene trimming of TCR beta chains, and the association was replicated in an independent cohort. Because HLA typing was unavailable for some donors at each locus, only the typed subset was used in association tests. An earlier analysis of 587 of the donors showed that most TCR beta V segments appeared in productive rearrangements either about 87% or about 30% of the time, which broadly matched IMGT annotations. In both the original and validation cohorts, the classifier was reported to diagnose cytomegalovirus status with high specificity and sensitivity. Only TCR beta chains were sequenced in this cohort, and the absence of alpha or paired-chain data limited detectable features. Immune exposure information for the cohort was limited to CMV serostatus. Roughly uniform sequencing depth across donors was assumed in presence/absence analyses, although this assumption may not hold. When HLA alleles, especially DR and DQ, strongly co-occurred, attributing TCR associations to individual alleles was difficult. A later analysis found that most CMV-associated TCR beta chains appeared HLA-restricted, with HLA associations seemingly driven largely by CMV exposure. In a later analysis, HLA-associated TCR beta chains were found to be more clonally expanded and to have lower generation probabilities than equally common non-associated chains. In a later analysis, the rate of TCR association differed among HLA loci, with DRB1 alleles having the most associated TCRs and HLA-C alleles having the fewest. In vitro tests confirmed that a few of the cytomegalovirus-associated TCR beta chains recognize cytomegalovirus antigens. Across donors, most TCR sequences were observed very rarely, whereas some public TCRs were present in many individuals. Because counts were too low, some 17 rarely observed V segments, including chromosome 9 orphons, were excluded from the earlier analysis of some 590 of the donors. At a false discovery rate of 0.05, a later analysis linked some 17,000 TCR beta sequences to specific HLA alleles. A cluster of highly shared sequence variants was judged likely to be a technical artifact of the sequencing pipeline. A further reported finding was that TCR beta sequences accurately predicted the HLA-A and HLA-B alleles for most subjects in the first cohort. Several of the top co-occurrence clusters appeared to be linked to parvovirus B19, influenza, CMV and Epstein-Barr virus, according to a later analysis. In a later genetic analysis, fewer N-insertions in productive TCRs were reported among donors in an Asian-associated ancestry cluster than the approximately 630-donor mean.

Preparation of the library involved the immunoSEQ multiplex PCR assay. A mixture of 60 forward primers for TCR Vbeta segments and 13 reverse primers for TCR Jbeta segments was used in the multiplex PCR. The CDR3 region of rearranged TCR beta genes was amplified from genomic DNA by a multiplex PCR assay. The amplified TCR beta libraries were sequenced on the Illumina HiSeq System as 87-base-pair reads. As for how the authors treated the data: Across the 670 or so repertoires, a later analysis counted approximately 83 million unique TCR beta chains, roughly 11 million of which were shared by at least two donors. Raw reads were error-corrected and collapsed into unique sequences with a nearest-neighbor algorithm that merged closely related sequences to remove PCR and sequencing errors. To assign V, D and J gene segments, CDR3 sequences were aligned to IMGT reference sequences. Each retained sequence needed at least a six-nucleotide match to both a V gene segment and a J gene segment. A rearrangement was called productive if the CDR3 had no stop codons and remained in frame with V and J, and every other rearrangement was called non-productive. Following IMGT convention, CDR3 was defined as the stretch from the second conserved V-encoded cysteine to the conserved J-encoded phenylalanine. In an earlier analysis of roughly 610 of the donors, sequences lacking an unambiguous match to a single V gene segment were excluded. In an earlier analysis of 587 of the donors, V segments were called functional above 56.7% productive rearrangements and were called segregating when the between-donor standard deviation exceeded 5%. A statistical classification framework was built for diagnosing cytomegalovirus status from the catalog of TCR beta chain sequences. A later analysis assigned V and J genes by comparing TCR nucleotide sequences with IMGT/GENE-DB human TR gene sequences. A later analysis assigned CDR3 sequences and most-parsimonious VDJ recombination scenarios with the TCRdist pipeline. In a later analysis, each TCR beta chain was defined by its CDR3 amino acid sequence together with its V-gene family, and reads without a unique V-gene family were excluded. As a way to deal with suspected cross-contamination and a sequencing artifact, a later analysis dropped 592 nucleotide sequences that were highly shared and had low generation probability. For each public chain, a later analysis derived a clonal expansion index from normalized ranks of inferred template counts within each repertoire. In a later analysis, generation probabilities were computed using a VDJ recombination model fitted to out-of-frame rearrangements, and the results were checked against IGoR. In a later analysis, hypergeometric tests were used to score TCR-TCR, TCR-HLA and TCR-CMV co-occurrence, with a repertoire-size bias correction applied to TCR pairs. A later analysis estimated false discovery rates by permuting HLA or CMV assignments 20 times. A later analysis grouped co-occurring TCRs with DBSCAN, adding TCRdist sequence similarity when clustering within HLA-allele-positive subsets. Co-occurrence clustering excluded repertoires with fewer than 30,000 or more than 120,000 public chains, plus five with anomalous nucleotide sharing. The table was pulled from immuneACCESS by TCRdb, which kept in-frame rearrangements only. Such tables lose some clones; where checked, under half of the loss comes from unresolved V genes, and the rest has no known cause. V, J and clone size are taken as reported in that table, and D and trimming were inferred from the DNA itself. The sample records under 200,000 clones, about 77% of which are singletons. Under 2.5% of the sample is in the top ten clones.

The cohort was made up of 500 to 800 healthy bone marrow donors. At the time of sampling, every cohort member was nominally healthy, though immune exposures that went unrecorded were likely present. The donor was CMV seronegative and belonged to the group of over 350 seronegative cohort members. A peripheral blood sample was provided by each donor, and peripheral blood mononuclear cells were used for TCR beta sequencing. Genomic DNA was extracted from the blood cell samples with the Qiagen DNeasy Blood Extraction Kit. This clonotype originated in a man in his sixties in good health and CMV-seronegative. The source material was PBMCs.

The CDR3 corresponds to CASSAPSHRGTSGSGGSNEQFF. The DNA is as follows: TGTGCCAGCAGCGCCCCCTCCCATCGGGGGACTAGCGGGAGTGGGGGGTCCAATGAGCAGTTCTTC. The chain employs TRBV9 and TRBJ2-1, and 14 bases in between align with TRBD2. Measured from the cysteine to the phenylalanine, the CDR3 is 22 residues long. Only CDR3 DNA remains: 66 bases, in frame from the first base. V is cut back by 3 bases and J by 6 bases, with 23 bases in the junction unmatched. CDR1 and CDR2 (SGDLS, YYNGEE) derive from the germline V gene.